Included here is one T cell receptor beta chain sequence, with context. The sample is drawn from a study of blood T cell repertoires in COVID-19. About the research overall: COVID-19 samples collected from the United States, Italy and Spain covered acute and convalescent phases. PBMCs, B-cell-depleted T cells, or T cells provided the cDNA or gDNA that made up the material.

Patients of the Seattle cohort, enrolled during active infection, were followed longitudinally. Germline assignment: CDR1 LGHNA and CDR2 YNFKEQ. With 2 bases clipped from V and 3 bases from J, the junction kept 6 bases outside the gene matches. The CDR3 is 15 residues long. As handled by the study authors: Amplified reference gene primers provided the basis for estimating nucleated cell counts. Data came from immunoSEQ multiplex PCR; TCRdb stores just in-frame clones and leaves some out. V and J calls and clone size are as listed in that table; D and trimming were resolved from the DNA. The data show approximately 45,000 clones, about nine tenths seen once.

Sequenced: peripheral blood. The rearrangement links TRBV4-2 to TRBJ2-5; 7 nucleotides line up with TRBD2. The TCR originated in a woman of 80 years or more with COVID-19, enrolled during active disease. CDR3 DNA sequence: TGTGCCAGCAGCCAAACGTGGGGAGGGGAAGAGACCCAGTACTTC. It codes for CASSQTWGGEETQYF.